This T cell receptor beta chain was profiled in a study of beta chain features in type 1 diabetes. Regarding the study as a whole: Healthy donors had naive, central memory and Treg TCRB repertoires that appeared less similar than those seen among patients.

Between the trimmed V and J ends, which lost 0 bases and 4 bases, there was a span of 10 bases. The CDR3 has 15 amino acids. CDR1 is SGHRS and CDR2 is YFSETQ in the germline V gene. Reverse transcription of all isolated RNA meant that expressed TCRB transcripts were sequenced. The protocol was immunoSEQ multiplex PCR, while the TCRdb copy is restricted to in-frame clones and leaves out a portion. The sample comprises roughly 150,000 clones, approximately 12% of which are singletons, and around 2% rests with the top ten. This clone was observed a handful of times. Its matching antigen is unknown. This clonotype was obtained from a man in his late teens or twenties in good health. The material sequenced was central memory CD4+ T cells from blood. The chain recombines TRBV5-1 with TRBJ2-2; the D gene is possibly TRBD1 (6 bases). The CDR3 sequence: CASSLEGQSTGELFF. The CDR3 DNA is TGCGCCAGCAGCTTGGAGGGACAATCCACCGGGGAGCTGTTTTTT.